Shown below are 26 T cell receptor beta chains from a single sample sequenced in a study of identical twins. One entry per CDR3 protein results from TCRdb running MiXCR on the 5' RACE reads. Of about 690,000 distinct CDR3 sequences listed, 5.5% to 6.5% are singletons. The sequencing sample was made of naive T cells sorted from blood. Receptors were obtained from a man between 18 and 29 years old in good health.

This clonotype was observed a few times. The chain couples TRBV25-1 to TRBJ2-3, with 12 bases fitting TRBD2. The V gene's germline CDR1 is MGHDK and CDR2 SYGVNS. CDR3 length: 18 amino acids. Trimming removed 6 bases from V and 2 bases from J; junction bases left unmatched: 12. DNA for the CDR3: TGTGCCAGCAGCCAACGTTGGACTAGCGGGACCTCCACAGATACGCAGTATTTT. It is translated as CASSQRWTSGTSTDTQYF.

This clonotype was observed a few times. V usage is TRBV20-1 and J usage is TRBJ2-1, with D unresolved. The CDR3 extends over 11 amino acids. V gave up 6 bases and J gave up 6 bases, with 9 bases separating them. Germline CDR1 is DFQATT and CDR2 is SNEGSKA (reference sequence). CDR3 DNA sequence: TGCAGTGCGACTGAGCTCAATGAGCAGTTCTTC. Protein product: CSATELNEQFF.

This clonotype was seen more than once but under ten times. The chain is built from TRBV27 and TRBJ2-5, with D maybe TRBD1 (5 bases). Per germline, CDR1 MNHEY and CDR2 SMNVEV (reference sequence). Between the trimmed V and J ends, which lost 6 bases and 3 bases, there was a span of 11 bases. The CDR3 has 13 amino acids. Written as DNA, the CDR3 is TGTGCCAGCAGCACACAGGAAGAAGAGACCCAGTACTTC. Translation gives CASSTQEEETQYF.

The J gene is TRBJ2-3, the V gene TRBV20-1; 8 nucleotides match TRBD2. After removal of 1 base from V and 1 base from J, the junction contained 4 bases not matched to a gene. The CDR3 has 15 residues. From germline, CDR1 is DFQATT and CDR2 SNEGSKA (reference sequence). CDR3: CSARGAGGGTDTQYF. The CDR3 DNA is TGCAGTGCTAGAGGCGCGGGGGGAGGCACAGATACGCAGTATTTT.

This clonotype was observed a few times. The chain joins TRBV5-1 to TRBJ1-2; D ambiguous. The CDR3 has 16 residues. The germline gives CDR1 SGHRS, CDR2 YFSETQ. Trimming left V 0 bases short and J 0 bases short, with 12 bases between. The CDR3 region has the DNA TGCGCCAGCAGCTTGGCCGGGCGGGGAGCTAACTATGGCTACACCTTC. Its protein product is CASSLAGRGANYGYTF. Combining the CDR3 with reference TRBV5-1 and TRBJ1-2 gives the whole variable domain KAGVTQTPRYLIKTRGQQVTLSCSPISGHRSVSWYQQTPGQGLQFLFEYFSETQRNKGNFPGRFSGRQFSNSRSEMNVSTLELGDSALYLCASSLAGRGANYGYTFGSGTRLTVV.

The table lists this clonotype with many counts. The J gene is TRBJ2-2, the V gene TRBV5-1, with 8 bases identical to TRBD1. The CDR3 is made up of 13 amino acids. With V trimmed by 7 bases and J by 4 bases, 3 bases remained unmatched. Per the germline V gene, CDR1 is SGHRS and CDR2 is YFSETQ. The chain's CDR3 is CASEDRATGELFF. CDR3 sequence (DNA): TGCGCCAGCGAGGACAGGGCCACCGGGGAGCTGTTTTTT.

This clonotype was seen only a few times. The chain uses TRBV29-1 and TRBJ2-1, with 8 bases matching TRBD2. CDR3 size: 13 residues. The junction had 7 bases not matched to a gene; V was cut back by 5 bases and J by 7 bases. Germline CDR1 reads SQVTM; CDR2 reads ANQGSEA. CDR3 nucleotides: TGCAGCGTTCTGGGACTAGTCGGGAATGAGCAGTTCTTC. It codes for CSVLGLVGNEQFF.

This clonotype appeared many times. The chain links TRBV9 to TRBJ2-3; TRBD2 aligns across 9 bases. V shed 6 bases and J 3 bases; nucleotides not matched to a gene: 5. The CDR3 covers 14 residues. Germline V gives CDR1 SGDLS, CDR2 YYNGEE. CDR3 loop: CASTGTSRTDTQYF. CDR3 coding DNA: TGTGCCAGCACGGGGACTAGCCGAACAGATACGCAGTATTTT.

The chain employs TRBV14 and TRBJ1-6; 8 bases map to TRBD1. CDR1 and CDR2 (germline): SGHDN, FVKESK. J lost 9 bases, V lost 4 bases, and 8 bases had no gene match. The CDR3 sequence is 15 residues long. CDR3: CASSPFARGLSPLHF. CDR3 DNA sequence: TGTGCCAGCAGCCCCTTTGCCAGGGGGCTTTCACCCCTCCACTTT.

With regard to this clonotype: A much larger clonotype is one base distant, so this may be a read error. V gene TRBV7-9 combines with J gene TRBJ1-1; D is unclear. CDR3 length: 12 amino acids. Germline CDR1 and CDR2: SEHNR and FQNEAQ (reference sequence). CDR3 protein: CACSLDKFEAFF. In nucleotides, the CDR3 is TGTGCCTGCAGCTTAGACAAATTTGAAGCTTTCTTT.

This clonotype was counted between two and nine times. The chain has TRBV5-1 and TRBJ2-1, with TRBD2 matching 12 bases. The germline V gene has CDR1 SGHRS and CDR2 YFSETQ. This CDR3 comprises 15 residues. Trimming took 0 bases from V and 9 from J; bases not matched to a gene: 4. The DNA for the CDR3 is TGCGCCAGCAGCTTGGGGACTAGCGGGACTATTGAGCAGTTCTTC. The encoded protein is CASSLGTSGTIEQFF.

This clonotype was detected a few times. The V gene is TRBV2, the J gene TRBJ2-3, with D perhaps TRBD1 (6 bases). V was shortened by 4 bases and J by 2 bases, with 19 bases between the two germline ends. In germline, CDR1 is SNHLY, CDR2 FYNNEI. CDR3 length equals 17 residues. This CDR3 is CASSAPGGLDYTDTQYF. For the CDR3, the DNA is TGTGCCAGCAGTGCTCCTGGGGGCCTAGATTACACAGATACGCAGTATTTT.

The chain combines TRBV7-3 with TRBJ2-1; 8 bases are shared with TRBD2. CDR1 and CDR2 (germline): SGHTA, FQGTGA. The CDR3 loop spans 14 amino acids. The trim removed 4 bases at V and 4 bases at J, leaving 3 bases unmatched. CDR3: CASSSGGLYNEQFF. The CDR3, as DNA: TGTGCCAGCAGCTCGGGGGGGTTATACAATGAGCAGTTCTTC.

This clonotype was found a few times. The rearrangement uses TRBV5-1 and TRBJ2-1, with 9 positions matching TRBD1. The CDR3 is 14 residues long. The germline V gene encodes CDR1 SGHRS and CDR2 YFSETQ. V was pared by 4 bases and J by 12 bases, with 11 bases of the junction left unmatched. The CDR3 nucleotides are TGCGCCAGCAGCCCCCTCGGGACAGGGTGGCGGCAGTTCTTC. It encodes CASSPLGTGWRQFF.

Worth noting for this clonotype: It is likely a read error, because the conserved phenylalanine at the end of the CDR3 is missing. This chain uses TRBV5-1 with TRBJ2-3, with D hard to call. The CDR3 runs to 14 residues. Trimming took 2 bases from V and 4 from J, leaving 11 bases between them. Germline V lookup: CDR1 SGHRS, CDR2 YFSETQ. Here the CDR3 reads CASSLRLAPDTQYI. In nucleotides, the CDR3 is TGCGCCAGCAGCTTACGGTTGGCACCAGATACGCAGTATATT.

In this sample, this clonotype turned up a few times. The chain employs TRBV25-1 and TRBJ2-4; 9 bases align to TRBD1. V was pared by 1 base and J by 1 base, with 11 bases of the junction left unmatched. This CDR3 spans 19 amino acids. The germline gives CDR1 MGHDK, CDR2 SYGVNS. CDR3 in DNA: TGTGCCAGCAGTGAATCTTTGGGACAGGGCGAAGCGGCCAAAAACATTCAGTACTTC. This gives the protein CASSESLGQGEAAKNIQYF. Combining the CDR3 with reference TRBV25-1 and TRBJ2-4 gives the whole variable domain EADIYQTPRYLVIGTGKKITLECSQTMGHDKMYWYQQDPGMELHLIHYSYGVNSTEKGDLSSESTVSRIRTEHFPLTLESARPSHTSQYLCASSESLGQGEAAKNIQYFGAGTRLSVL.

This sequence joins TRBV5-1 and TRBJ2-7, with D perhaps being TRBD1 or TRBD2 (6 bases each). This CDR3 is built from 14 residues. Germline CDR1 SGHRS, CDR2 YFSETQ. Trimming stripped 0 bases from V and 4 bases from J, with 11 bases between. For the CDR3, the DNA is TGCGCCAGCAGCTTGGAAGGGGGGCGATACGAGCAGTACTTC. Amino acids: CASSLEGGRYEQYF. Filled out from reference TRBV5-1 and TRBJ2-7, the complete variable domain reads KAGVTQTPRYLIKTRGQQVTLSCSPISGHRSVSWYQQTPGQGLQFLFEYFSETQRNKGNFPGRFSGRQFSNSRSEMNVSTLELGDSALYLCASSLEGGRYEQYFGPGTRLTVT.

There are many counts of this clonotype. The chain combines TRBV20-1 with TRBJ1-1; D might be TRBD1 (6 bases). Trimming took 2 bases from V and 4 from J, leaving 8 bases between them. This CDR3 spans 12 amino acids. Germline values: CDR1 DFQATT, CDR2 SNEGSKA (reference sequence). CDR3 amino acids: CSARMGATEAFF. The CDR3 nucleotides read TGCAGTGCTAGAATGGGGGCCACTGAAGCTTTCTTT.

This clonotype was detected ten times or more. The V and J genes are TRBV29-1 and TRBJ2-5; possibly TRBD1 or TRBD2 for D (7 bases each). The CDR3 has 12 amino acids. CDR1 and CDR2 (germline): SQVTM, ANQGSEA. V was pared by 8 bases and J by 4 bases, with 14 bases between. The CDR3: CSTTRGGETQYF. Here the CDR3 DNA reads TGCAGCACAACCAGGGGGGGAGAGACCCAGTACTTC.

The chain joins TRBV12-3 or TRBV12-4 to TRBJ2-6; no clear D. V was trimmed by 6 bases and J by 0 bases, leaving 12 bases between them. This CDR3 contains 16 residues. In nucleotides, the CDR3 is TGTGCCAGCAGCTCAGCTCGGAGCTCTGGGGCCAACGTCCTGACTTTC. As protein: CASSSARSSGANVLTF.

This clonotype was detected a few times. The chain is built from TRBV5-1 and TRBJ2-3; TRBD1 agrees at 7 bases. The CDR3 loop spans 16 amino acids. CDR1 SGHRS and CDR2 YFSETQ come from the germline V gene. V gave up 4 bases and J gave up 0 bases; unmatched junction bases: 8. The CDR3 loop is CASSVGTVASTDTQYF. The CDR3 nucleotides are TGCGCCAGCAGCGTGGGGACAGTAGCTAGCACAGATACGCAGTATTTT.

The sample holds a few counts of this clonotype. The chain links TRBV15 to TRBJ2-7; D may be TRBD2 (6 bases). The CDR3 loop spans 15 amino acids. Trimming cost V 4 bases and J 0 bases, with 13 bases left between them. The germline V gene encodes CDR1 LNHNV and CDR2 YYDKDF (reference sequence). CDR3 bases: TGTGCCACCAGCATACCGGGACTCAGCTCCTACGAGCAGTACTTC. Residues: CATSIPGLSSYEQYF.

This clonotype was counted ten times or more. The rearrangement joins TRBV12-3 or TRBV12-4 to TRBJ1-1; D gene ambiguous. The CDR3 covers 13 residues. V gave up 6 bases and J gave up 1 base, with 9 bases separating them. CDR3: CASSSRGNTEAFF. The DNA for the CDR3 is TGTGCCAGCAGCTCTCGGGGGAACACTGAAGCTTTCTTT.

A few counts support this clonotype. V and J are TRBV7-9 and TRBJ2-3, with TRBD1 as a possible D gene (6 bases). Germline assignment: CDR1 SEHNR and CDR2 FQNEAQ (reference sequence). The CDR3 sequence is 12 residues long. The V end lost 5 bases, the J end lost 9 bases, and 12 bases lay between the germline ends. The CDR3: CASSTDRSTQYF. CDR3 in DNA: TGTGCCAGCAGCACAGACAGGTCAACGCAGTATTTT.

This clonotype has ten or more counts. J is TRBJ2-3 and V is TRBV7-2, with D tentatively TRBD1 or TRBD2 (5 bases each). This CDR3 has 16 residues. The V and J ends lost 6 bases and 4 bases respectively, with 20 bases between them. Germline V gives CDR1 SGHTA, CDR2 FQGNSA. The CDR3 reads CASRGVGRPRADTQYF. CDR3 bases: TGTGCCAGCAGGGGGGTAGGCAGGCCAAGGGCAGATACGCAGTATTTT.

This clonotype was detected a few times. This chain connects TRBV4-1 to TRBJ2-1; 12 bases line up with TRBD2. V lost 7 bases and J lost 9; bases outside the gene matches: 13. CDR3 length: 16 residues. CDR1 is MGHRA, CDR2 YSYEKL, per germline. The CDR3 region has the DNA TGCGCCAGCATCCTATCCCTAGCGGGAGGGCCGGTTGAGCAGTTCTTC. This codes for CASILSLAGGPVEQFF.